These T cell receptor beta chains were read from a single sample in a study of monozygotic twins with inflammatory bowel disease. TCRdb processed the 5' RACE reads again and assigns one entry to each CDR3 protein, with no DNA. This sample's table reports around 190,000 distinct CDR3 sequences. The sequencing input was blood. The receptors were sampled from a human donor with ulcerative colitis or Crohn's disease, or a healthy co-twin of an affected twin (not recorded which). Each CDR3 is given with its conserved first and last residue. Each record gives: J gene, V gene, CDR3 protein.

j_gene: TRBJ1-2; v_gene: TRBV12-3/TRBV12-4; CDR3aa: CASSLVGWGLNYGYTF
j_gene: TRBJ1-1; v_gene: TRBV6-1; CDR3aa: CATGRPIDWNTEAFF
j_gene: TRBJ1-5; v_gene: TRBV12-3/TRBV12-4; CDR3aa: CASSTGTVSNQPQHF
j_gene: TRBJ1-5; v_gene: TRBV20-1; CDR3aa: CSATDTYSNQPQHF
j_gene: TRBJ1-2; v_gene: TRBV4-1; CDR3aa: CASSQLTGTYGYTF
j_gene: TRBJ2-7; v_gene: TRBV5-6; CDR3aa: CASSDGTGAYEQYF
j_gene: TRBJ2-6; v_gene: TRBV12-3/TRBV12-4; CDR3aa: CASSFGSGANVLTF
j_gene: TRBJ1-1; v_gene: TRBV6-2/TRBV6-3; CDR3aa: CASSYSGDGTEAFF
j_gene: TRBJ2-7; v_gene: TRBV2; CDR3aa: CASEGQGAGEQYF
j_gene: TRBJ2-5; v_gene: TRBV18; CDR3aa: CASSPLSQGQETQYF
j_gene: TRBJ1-5; v_gene: TRBV19; CDR3aa: CASSTTGGTQPQHF
j_gene: TRBJ1-2; v_gene: TRBV7-2; CDR3aa: CASSLEGQGSYGYTF
j_gene: TRBJ2-7; v_gene: TRBV5-1; CDR3aa: CASSVSVPTSEQYF
j_gene: TRBJ2-1; v_gene: TRBV9; CDR3aa: CASSVVGSAYNEQFF
j_gene: TRBJ2-1; v_gene: TRBV4-2; CDR3aa: CASSQMGGLSYNEQFF
j_gene: TRBJ2-1; v_gene: TRBV12-3/TRBV12-4; CDR3aa: CASSPGQGVYNEQFF
j_gene: TRBJ2-1; v_gene: TRBV6-5; CDR3aa: CASSYPRLAGGHEQFF
j_gene: TRBJ1-4; v_gene: TRBV5-1; CDR3aa: CASSPPDEKLFF
j_gene: TRBJ1-3; v_gene: TRBV5-1; CDR3aa: CASSLAAASGGRNTIYF
j_gene: TRBJ2-3; v_gene: TRBV7-3; CDR3aa: CASSLGTKDTQYF
j_gene: TRBJ1-6; v_gene: TRBV5-1; CDR3aa: CASSLNPPRQGANSPLHF
j_gene: TRBJ2-5; v_gene: TRBV10-3; CDR3aa: CAISESGVRETKYF
j_gene: TRBJ1-6; v_gene: TRBV12-3/TRBV12-4; CDR3aa: CASSTGQTYNSPLHF
j_gene: TRBJ2-3; v_gene: TRBV19; CDR3aa: CASSFRTGADTQYF
j_gene: TRBJ2-2; v_gene: TRBV5-5; CDR3aa: CASSPPWGGTGELFF
j_gene: TRBJ1-1; v_gene: TRBV9; CDR3aa: CASSVGDRWENTEAFF
j_gene: TRBJ1-1; v_gene: TRBV5-4; CDR3aa: CASSATWDSLTDSTEAFF
j_gene: TRBJ2-7; v_gene: TRBV4-1; CDR3aa: CASSQAQGLYEQYF
j_gene: TRBJ2-1; v_gene: TRBV2; CDR3aa: CASSERLAANNEQFF
j_gene: TRBJ2-2; v_gene: TRBV18; CDR3aa: CASALGPGELFF
j_gene: TRBJ2-1; v_gene: TRBV3-1; CDR3aa: CASSPTGGRYNEQFF
j_gene: TRBJ1-2; v_gene: TRBV9; CDR3aa: CASSAGTVYGYTF
j_gene: TRBJ1-2; v_gene: TRBV4-2; CDR3aa: CASSPRDREGYGYTF
j_gene: TRBJ1-1; v_gene: TRBV20-1; CDR3aa: CSARKTGELRNTEAFF
j_gene: TRBJ2-4; v_gene: TRBV18; CDR3aa: CASSRDREWNF
j_gene: TRBJ2-3; v_gene: TRBV7-9; CDR3aa: CAGERYTDTQYF
j_gene: TRBJ1-1; v_gene: TRBV5-1; CDR3aa: CASSLELYLTEAFF
j_gene: TRBJ1-2; v_gene: TRBV20-1; CDR3aa: CSARDSQRNYGYTF
j_gene: TRBJ1-6; v_gene: TRBV12-3/TRBV12-4; CDR3aa: CASSRDGSPLHF
j_gene: TRBJ1-1; v_gene: TRBV18; CDR3aa: CASSPAIGTEAFF
j_gene: TRBJ1-2; v_gene: TRBV20-1; CDR3aa: CSARSHRGYYGYTF
j_gene: TRBJ1-2; v_gene: TRBV5-5; CDR3aa: CASSLSRGYGYTF
j_gene: TRBJ1-1; v_gene: TRBV6-6; CDR3aa: CASSYLAEAFF
j_gene: TRBJ1-2; v_gene: TRBV12-3/TRBV12-4; CDR3aa: CASSLEMGYTF
j_gene: TRBJ2-6; v_gene: TRBV5-1; CDR3aa: CASTNSGANVLTF
j_gene: TRBJ2-3; v_gene: TRBV10-3; CDR3aa: CATRTSGETDTQYF
j_gene: TRBJ1-1; v_gene: TRBV6-6; CDR3aa: CASSYEGANTEAFF
j_gene: TRBJ1-2; v_gene: TRBV5-8; CDR3aa: CASSFGQGGGYTF
j_gene: TRBJ1-1; v_gene: TRBV5-1; CDR3aa: CASSLVAGEVTEAFF
j_gene: TRBJ2-4; v_gene: TRBV12-3/TRBV12-4; CDR3aa: CASSLGGTRNIQYF
j_gene: TRBJ1-2; v_gene: TRBV7-9; CDR3aa: CASRRTGGGTYGYTF
j_gene: TRBJ1-6; v_gene: TRBV12-3/TRBV12-4; CDR3aa: CASSLQGDNSPLHF
j_gene: TRBJ2-2; v_gene: TRBV6-5; CDR3aa: CASSSVAGGELFF
j_gene: TRBJ2-3; v_gene: TRBV27; CDR3aa: CASSLSVSIQAHTQYF
j_gene: TRBJ2-5; v_gene: TRBV15; CDR3aa: CATSRERRETQYF
j_gene: TRBJ2-5; v_gene: TRBV5-5; CDR3aa: CASIIQGHGRGTQYF
j_gene: TRBJ2-7; v_gene: TRBV28; CDR3aa: CASSSTGTGVRNEQYF